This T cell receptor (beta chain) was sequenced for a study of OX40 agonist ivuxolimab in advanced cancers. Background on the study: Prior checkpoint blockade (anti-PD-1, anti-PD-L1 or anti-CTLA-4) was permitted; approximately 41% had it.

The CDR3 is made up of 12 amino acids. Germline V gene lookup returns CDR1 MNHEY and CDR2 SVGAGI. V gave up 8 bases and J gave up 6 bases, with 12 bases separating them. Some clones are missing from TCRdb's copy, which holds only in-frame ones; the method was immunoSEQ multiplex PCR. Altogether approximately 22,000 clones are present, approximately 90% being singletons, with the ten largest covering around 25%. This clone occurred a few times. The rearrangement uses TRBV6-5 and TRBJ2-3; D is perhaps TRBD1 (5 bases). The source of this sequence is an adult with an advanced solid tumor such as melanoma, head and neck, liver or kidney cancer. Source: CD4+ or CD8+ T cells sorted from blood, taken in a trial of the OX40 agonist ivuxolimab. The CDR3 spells CASGAAADTQYF. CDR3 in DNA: TGTGCCAGCGGGGCAGCAGCTGATACGCAGTATTTT.